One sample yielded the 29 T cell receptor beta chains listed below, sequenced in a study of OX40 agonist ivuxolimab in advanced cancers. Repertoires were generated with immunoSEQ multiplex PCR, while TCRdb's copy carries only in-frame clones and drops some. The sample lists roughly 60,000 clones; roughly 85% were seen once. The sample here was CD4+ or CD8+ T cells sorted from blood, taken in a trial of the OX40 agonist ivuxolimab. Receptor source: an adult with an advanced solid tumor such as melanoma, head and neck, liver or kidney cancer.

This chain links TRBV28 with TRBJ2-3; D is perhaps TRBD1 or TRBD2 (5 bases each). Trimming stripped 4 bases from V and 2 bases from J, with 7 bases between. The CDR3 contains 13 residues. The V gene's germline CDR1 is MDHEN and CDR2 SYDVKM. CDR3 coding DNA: TGTGCCAGCAGTTCGGGGCTCACAGATACGCAGTATTTT. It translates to CASSSGLTDTQYF.

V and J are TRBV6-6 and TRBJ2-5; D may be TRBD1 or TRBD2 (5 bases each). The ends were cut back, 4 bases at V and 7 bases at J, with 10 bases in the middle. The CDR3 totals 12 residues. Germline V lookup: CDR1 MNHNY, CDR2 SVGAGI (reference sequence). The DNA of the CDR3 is TGTGCCAGCAGTTTGGGGGTGGGGACCCAGTACTTC. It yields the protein CASSLGVGTQYF.

Here the CDR3 reads CASSGTSGIESYEQYF. As DNA, the CDR3 is TGCGCCAGCAGCGGGACTAGCGGGATAGAATCCTACGAGCAGTACTTC. V gene TRBV5-1 combines with J gene TRBJ2-7; 13 positions match TRBD2. The V and J ends lost 4 bases and 1 base, in that order; junction bases with no gene match: 5. The CDR3 sequence is 16 residues long. Germline assignment: CDR1 SGHRS and CDR2 YFSETQ.

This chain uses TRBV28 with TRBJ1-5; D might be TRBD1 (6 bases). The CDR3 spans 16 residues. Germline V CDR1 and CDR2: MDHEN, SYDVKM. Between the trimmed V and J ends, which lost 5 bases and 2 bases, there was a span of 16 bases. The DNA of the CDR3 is TGTGCCAGCAGTCCCAAGGGGAGGGGGGGCAATCAGCCCCAGCATTTT. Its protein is CASSPKGRGGNQPQHF.

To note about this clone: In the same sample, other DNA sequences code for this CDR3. CDR3 DNA sequence: TGTGCCAGCAATGGACAAGGCTCCTACGAGCAGTACTTC. As protein: CASNGQGSYEQYF. The chain is built from TRBV19 and TRBJ2-7; D may be TRBD1 (5 bases). This CDR3 has 13 residues. Germline V gives CDR1 LNHDA, CDR2 SQIVND (reference sequence). V was shortened by 9 bases and J by 0 bases, with 12 bases between the two germline ends.

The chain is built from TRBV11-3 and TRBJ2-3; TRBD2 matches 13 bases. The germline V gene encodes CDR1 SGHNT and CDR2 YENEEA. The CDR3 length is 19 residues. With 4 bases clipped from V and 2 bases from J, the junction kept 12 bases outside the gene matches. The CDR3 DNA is TGTGCCAGCAGCTATAACAGGGGGACTAGCGGGACCTACACAGATACGCAGTATTTT. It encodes CASSYNRGTSGTYTDTQYF.

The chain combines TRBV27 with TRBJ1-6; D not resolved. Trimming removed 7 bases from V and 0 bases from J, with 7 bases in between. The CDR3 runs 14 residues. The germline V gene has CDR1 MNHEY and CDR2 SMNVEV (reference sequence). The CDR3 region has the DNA TGTGCCAGCAAGCAGAGCTCCTATAATTCACCCCTCCACTTT. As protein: CASKQSSYNSPLHF.

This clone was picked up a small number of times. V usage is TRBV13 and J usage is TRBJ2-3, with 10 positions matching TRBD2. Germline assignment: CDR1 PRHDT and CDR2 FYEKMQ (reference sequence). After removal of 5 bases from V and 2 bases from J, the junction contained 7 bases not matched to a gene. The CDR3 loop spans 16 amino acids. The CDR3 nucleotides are TGTGCCAGCAGCCCGGGGACTAGCGAATACACAGATACGCAGTATTTT. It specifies CASSPGTSEYTDTQYF.

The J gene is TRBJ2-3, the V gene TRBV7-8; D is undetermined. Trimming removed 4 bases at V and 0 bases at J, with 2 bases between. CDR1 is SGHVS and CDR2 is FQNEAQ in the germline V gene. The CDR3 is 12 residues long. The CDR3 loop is CASSYSTDTQYF. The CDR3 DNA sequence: TGTGCCAGCAGCTACAGCACAGATACGCAGTATTTT.

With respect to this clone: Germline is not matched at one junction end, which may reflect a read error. The CDR3 region is CASSYLTGNEQFF. The CDR3 nucleotides read TGTGCCAGCAGCTACTTAACAGGCAATGAGCAGTTCTTC. The chain uses TRBV6-5 and TRBJ2-1; TRBD1 is a possible D gene (5 bases). This CDR3 is 13 amino acids long. The germline CDR1 and CDR2 sequences are MNHEY and SVGAGI.

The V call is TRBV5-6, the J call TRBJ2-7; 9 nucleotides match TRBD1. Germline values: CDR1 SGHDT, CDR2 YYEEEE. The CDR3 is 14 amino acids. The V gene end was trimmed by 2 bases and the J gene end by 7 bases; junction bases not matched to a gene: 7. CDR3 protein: CASSLQGAPREQYF. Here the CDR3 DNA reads TGTGCCAGCAGCTTACAGGGGGCCCCGCGGGAGCAGTACTTC.

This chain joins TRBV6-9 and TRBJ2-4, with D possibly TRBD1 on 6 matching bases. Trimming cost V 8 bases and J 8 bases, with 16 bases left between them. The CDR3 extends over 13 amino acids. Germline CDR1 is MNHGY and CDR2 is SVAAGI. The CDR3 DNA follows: TGTGCCAGCCCAACAGGGAGCAGGTACATTCAGTACTTC. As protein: CASPTGSRYIQYF.

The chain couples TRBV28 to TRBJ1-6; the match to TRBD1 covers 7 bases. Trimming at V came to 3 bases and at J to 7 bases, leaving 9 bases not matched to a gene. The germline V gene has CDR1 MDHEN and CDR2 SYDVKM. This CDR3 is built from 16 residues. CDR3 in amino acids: CASSFATTGMNSPLHF. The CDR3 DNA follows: TGTGCCAGCAGTTTCGCAACGACAGGGATGAATTCACCCCTCCACTTT.

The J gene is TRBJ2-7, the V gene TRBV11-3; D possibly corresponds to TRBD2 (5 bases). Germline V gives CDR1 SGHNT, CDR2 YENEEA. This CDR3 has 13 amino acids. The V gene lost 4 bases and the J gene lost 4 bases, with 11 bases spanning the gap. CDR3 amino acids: CASSSRRGYEQYF. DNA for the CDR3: TGTGCCAGCAGCTCCCGTCGGGGATACGAGCAGTACTTC.

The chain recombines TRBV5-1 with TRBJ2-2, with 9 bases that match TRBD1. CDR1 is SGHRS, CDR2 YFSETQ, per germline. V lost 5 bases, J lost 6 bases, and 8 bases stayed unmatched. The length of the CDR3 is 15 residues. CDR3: CASSTGGAFAGELFF. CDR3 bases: TGCGCCAGCAGTACAGGGGGCGCTTTTGCCGGGGAGCTGTTTTTT.

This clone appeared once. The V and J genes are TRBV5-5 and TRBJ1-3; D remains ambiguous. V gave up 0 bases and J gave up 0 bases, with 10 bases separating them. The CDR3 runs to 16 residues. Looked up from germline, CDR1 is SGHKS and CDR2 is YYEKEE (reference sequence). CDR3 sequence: CASSLDTWSSGNTIYF. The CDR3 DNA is TGTGCCAGCAGCTTGGACACTTGGAGCTCTGGAAACACCATATATTTT.

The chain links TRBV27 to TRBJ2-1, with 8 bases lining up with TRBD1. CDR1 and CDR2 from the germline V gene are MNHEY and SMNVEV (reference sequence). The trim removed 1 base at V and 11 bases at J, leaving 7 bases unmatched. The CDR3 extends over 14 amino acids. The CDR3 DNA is TGTGCCAGCAGTTTATTCCAAGGGACAGGACAGCAGTTCTTC. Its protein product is CASSLFQGTGQQFF.

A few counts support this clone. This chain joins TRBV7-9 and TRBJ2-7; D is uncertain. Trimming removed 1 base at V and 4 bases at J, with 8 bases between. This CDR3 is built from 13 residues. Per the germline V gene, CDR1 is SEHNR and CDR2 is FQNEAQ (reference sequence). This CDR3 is CASSLVGPYEQYF. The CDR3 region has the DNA TGTGCCAGCAGCTTAGTAGGGCCATACGAGCAGTACTTC. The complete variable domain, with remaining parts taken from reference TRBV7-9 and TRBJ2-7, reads DTGVSQNPRHKITKRGQNVTFRCDPISEHNRLYWYRQTLGQGPEFLTYFQNEAQLEKSRLLSDRFSAERPKGSFSTLEIQRTEQGDSAMYLCASSLVGPYEQYFGPGTRLTVT.

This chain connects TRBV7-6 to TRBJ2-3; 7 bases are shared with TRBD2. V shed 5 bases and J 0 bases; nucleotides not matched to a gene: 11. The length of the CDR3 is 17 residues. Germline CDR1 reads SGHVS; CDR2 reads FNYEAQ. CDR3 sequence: CASSQRVPGGSTDTQYF. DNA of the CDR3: TGTGCCAGCAGCCAAAGGGTACCGGGAGGAAGCACAGATACGCAGTATTTT.

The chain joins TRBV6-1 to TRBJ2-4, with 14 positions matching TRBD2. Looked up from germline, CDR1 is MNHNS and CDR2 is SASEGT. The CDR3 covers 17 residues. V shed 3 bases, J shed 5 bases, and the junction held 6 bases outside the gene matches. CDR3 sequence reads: CASSDGTSGSFQNIQYF. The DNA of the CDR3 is TGTGCCAGCAGTGACGGGACTAGCGGGAGCTTTCAAAACATTCAGTACTTC.

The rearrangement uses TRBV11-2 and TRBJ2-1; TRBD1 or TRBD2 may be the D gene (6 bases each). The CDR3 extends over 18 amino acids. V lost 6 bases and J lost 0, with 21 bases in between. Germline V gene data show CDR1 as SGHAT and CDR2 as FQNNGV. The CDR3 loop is CASSDDGGLWISYNEQFF. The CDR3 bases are TGTGCCAGCAGTGACGATGGGGGGCTTTGGATCTCCTACAATGAGCAGTTCTTC.

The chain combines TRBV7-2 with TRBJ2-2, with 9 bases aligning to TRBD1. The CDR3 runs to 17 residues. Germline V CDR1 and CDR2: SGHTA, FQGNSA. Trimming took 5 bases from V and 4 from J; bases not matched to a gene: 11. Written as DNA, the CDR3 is TGTGCCAGCAGCCCGGAGACCGGGACAGGGACCACCGGGGAGCTGTTTTTT. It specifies CASSPETGTGTTGELFF. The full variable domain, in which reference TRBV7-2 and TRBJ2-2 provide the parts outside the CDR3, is GAGVSQSPSNKVTEKGKDVELRCDPISGHTALYWYRQSLGQGLEFLIYFQGNSAPDKSGLPSDRFSAERTGGSVSTLTIQRTQQEDSAVYLCASSPETGTGTTGELFFGEGSRLTVL.

CDR3 nucleotides: TGTGCCAGTAGTCCTTTGACAGGGACCTCGATAAAGCAGTACTTC. Its protein is CASSPLTGTSIKQYF. J is TRBJ2-7 and V is TRBV19; 7 nucleotides match TRBD1. Trimming at V came to 5 bases and at J to 8 bases, leaving 15 bases not matched to a gene. The CDR3 loop spans 15 amino acids. Germline V CDR1 and CDR2: LNHDA, SQIVND (reference sequence).

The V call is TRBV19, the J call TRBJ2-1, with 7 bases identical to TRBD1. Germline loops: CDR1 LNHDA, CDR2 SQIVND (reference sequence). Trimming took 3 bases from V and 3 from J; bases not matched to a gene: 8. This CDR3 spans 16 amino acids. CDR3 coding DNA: TGTGCCAGTAGTATGATGAGGACAGGTGGCTACAATGAGCAGTTCTTC. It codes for CASSMMRTGGYNEQFF.

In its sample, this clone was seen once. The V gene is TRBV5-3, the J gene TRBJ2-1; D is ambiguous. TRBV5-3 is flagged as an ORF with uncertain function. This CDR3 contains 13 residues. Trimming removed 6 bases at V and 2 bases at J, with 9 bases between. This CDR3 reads CARNQFTYNEQFF. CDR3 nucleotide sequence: TGTGCCAGAAACCAATTCACCTACAATGAGCAGTTCTTC.

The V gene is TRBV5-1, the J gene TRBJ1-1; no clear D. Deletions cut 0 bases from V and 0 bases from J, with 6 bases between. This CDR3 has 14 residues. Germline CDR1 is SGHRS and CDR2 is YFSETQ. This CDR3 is CASSLGDLNTEAFF. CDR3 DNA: TGCGCCAGCAGCTTGGGCGACTTGAACACTGAAGCTTTCTTT. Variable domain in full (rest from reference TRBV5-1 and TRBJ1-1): KAGVTQTPRYLIKTRGQQVTLSCSPISGHRSVSWYQQTPGQGLQFLFEYFSETQRNKGNFPGRFSGRQFSNSRSEMNVSTLELGDSALYLCASSLGDLNTEAFFGQGTRLTVV.

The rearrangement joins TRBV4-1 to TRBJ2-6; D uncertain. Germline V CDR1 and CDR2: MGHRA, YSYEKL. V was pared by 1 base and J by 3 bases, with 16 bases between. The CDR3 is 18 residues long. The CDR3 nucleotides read TGCGCCAGCAGCCAAGTTCCCAGTGGAAAGATTGGGGCCAACGTCCTGACTTTC. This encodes CASSQVPSGKIGANVLTF.

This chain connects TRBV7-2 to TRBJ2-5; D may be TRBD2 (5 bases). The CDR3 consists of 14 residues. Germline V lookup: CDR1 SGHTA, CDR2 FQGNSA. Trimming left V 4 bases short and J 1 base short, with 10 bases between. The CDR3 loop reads CASSWSAAQETQYF. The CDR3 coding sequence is TGTGCCAGCAGCTGGTCAGCGGCCCAAGAGACCCAGTACTTC.

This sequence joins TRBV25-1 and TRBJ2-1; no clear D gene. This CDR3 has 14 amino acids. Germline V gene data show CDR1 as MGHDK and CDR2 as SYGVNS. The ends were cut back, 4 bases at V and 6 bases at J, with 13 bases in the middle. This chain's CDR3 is CASSGEQPGNEQFF. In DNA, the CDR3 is TGTGCCAGCAGTGGGGAACAGCCGGGCAATGAGCAGTTCTTC. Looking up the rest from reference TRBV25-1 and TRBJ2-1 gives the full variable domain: EADIYQTPRYLVIGTGKKITLECSQTMGHDKMYWYQQDPGMELHLIHYSYGVNSTEKGDLSSESTVSRIRTEHFPLTLESARPSHTSQYLCASSGEQPGNEQFFGPGTRLTVL.